The subject of this entry is one T cell receptor beta chain. The antigen is not known. The data derive from a study of beta chain features in type 1 diabetes. Study in general: Across all samples, roughly 100,000,000 sorted cells were examined.

Between the trimmed V and J ends, which lost 4 bases and 4 bases, there was a span of 10 bases. The length of the CDR3 is 14 residues. Per the germline V gene, CDR1 is MNHEY and CDR2 is SMNVEV (reference sequence). Cells sorted by CD45RO/CCR7/CD25/CD127/CD95/CD27 comprised CD4+ naive, central memory, regulatory and stem cell-like memory cells. Overall study findings and caveats: Within the patient group, naive, central memory and Treg TCRB repertoires appeared more similar to each other than within healthy donors. Insertions at VDJ junctions were less frequent in type 1 diabetes patients. These patients also deleted more nucleotides at the same junctions.

Sequenced material consisted of expressed TCRB transcripts (all of the isolated RNA was reverse transcribed). Data came from immunoSEQ multiplex PCR; TCRdb stores just in-frame clones and leaves some out. The sample includes hundreds of thousands of clones, 15% to 19% of them seen just once. The chain employs TRBV27 and TRBJ2-2; D not resolved. This sequence was found in a man younger than 35 in good health. The source material was naive CD4+ T cells from blood. Here the CDR3 DNA reads TGTGCCAGCAGTTCCCCCCTTACCACCGGGGAGCTGTTTTTT. Encoded protein: CASSSPLTTGELFF.